Below are 9 T cell receptor beta chains sequenced from a single sample in a study of cytomegalovirus exposure and HLA in healthy donors. Primers: 60 Vbeta forward and 13 Jbeta reverse. Method: immunoSEQ multiplex PCR; TCRdb's copy keeps in-frame clones and lacks some. The sample has 210,000 or so clones; less than 85% are singletons. Sequences were obtained from PBMCs. The origin of the receptors is a girl between 2 and 10 years old in good health and CMV-seronegative.

The V gene is TRBV19, the J gene TRBJ1-2; perhaps TRBD1 as D (5 bases). The CDR3 totals 12 residues. V was clipped by 8 bases and J by 4 bases, with 11 bases between them. Per germline, CDR1 LNHDA and CDR2 SQIVND (reference sequence). The CDR3 loop is CASETAGYGYTF. The CDR3 DNA reads as TGTGCCAGTGAGACAGCCGGCTATGGCTACACCTTC.

V is TRBV7-8 and J is TRBJ1-6; no clear D gene. With 2 bases removed from V and 5 bases from J, the gap between germline ends came to 10 bases. Germline V lookup: CDR1 SGHVS, CDR2 FQNEAQ. The CDR3 spans 15 residues. In nucleotides, the CDR3 is TGTGCCAGCAGCTTACGTTCTAACGATAATTCACCCCTCCACTTT. Its protein product is CASSLRSNDNSPLHF.

V and J are TRBV7-9 and TRBJ2-5, with D tentatively TRBD2 (6 bases). CDR3 length: 14 amino acids. Germline CDR1 is SEHNR and CDR2 is FQNEAQ (reference sequence). V lost 5 bases to trimming and J lost 4 bases, with 14 bases between them. Here the CDR3 reads CASSGGTAGETQYF. CDR3 bases: TGTGCCAGCAGCGGGGGGACGGCGGGAGAGACCCAGTACTTC.

The chain uses TRBV10-2 and TRBJ2-1, with 9 bases lining up with TRBD2. Germline CDR1 is WSHSY and CDR2 is SAAADI. The CDR3 contains 13 residues. J was trimmed by 4 bases and V by 8 bases; bases with no gene match: 3. The CDR3, as DNA: TGCGCCAGCCGGACTAGCGAGTACAATGAGCAGTTCTTC. Its translation is CASRTSEYNEQFF.

This clone was seen a handful of times. The rearrangement uses TRBV9 and TRBJ1-2; tentative D call: TRBD1 (6 bases). Between the trimmed V and J ends, which lost 4 bases and 4 bases, there was a span of 14 bases. CDR3 length: 14 residues. CDR1 is SGDLS and CDR2 is YYNGEE in the germline V gene. For the CDR3, the DNA is TGTGCCAGCAGCATAGGACAGACCTCCTATGGCTACACCTTC. Its translation is CASSIGQTSYGYTF.

This chain connects TRBV6-1 to TRBJ2-7; D call uncertain. Germline CDR1 is MNHNS and CDR2 is SASEGT. The germline V and J ends were trimmed by 1 base and 3 bases, with 10 bases remaining between them. CDR3 length equals 14 residues. CDR3 amino acids: CASSEGSSDYEQYF. CDR3 DNA: TGTGCCAGCAGTGAAGGGTCCAGCGACTACGAGCAGTACTTC.

The CDR3 sequence is CASSIWTVPNYGYTF. The CDR3 nucleotides are TGTGCCAGTAGTATCTGGACAGTTCCTAACTATGGCTACACCTTC. This chain uses TRBV19 with TRBJ1-2; D might be TRBD1 (6 bases). Germline V gene data show CDR1 as LNHDA and CDR2 as SQIVND (reference sequence). This CDR3 contains 15 residues. The V gene lost 3 bases and the J gene lost 0 bases, with 11 bases spanning the gap.

A remark on this clone: Distinct nucleotide sequences in the sample also encode this CDR3. This sequence joins TRBV7-6 and TRBJ1-5, with unresolved D. Trimming took 5 bases from V and 4 from J, leaving 9 bases between them. This CDR3 contains 13 residues. CDR1 and CDR2 from the germline V gene are SGHVS and FNYEAQ. The CDR3 loop is CASSRGINQPQHF. The DNA of the CDR3 is TGTGCCAGCAGCCGAGGGATTAATCAGCCCCAGCATTTT. The full variable domain, in which reference TRBV7-6 and TRBJ1-5 provide the parts outside the CDR3, is GAGVSQSPRYKVTKRGQDVALRCDPISGHVSLYWYRQALGQGPEFLTYFNYEAQQDKSGLPNDRFSAERPEGSISTLTIQRTEQRDSAMYRCASSRGINQPQHFGDGTRLSIL.

The V and J genes are TRBV9 and TRBJ2-3, with D perhaps TRBD1 (6 bases). Between the trimmed V and J ends, which lost 3 bases and 0 bases, there was a span of 8 bases. The CDR3 extends over 14 amino acids. CDR1 SGDLS and CDR2 YYNGEE come from the germline V gene. The CDR3 spells CASSEQGSTDTQYF. CDR3 nucleotides: TGTGCCAGCAGCGAACAGGGAAGCACAGATACGCAGTATTTT.